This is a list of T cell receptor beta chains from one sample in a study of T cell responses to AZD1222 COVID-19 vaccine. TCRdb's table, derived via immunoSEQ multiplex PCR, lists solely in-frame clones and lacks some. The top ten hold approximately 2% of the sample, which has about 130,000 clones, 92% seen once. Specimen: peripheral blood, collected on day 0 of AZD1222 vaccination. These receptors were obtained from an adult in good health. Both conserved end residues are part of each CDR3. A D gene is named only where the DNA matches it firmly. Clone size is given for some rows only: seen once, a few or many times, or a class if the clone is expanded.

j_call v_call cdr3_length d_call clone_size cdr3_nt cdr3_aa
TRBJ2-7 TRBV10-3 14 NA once TGTGCCATCAGTGACCGGACAGACAATTACGAGCAGTACTTC CAISDRTDNYEQYF
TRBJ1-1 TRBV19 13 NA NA TGTGCCAACTCGACCAGGGGGAACACTGAAGCTTTCTTT CANSTRGNTEAFF
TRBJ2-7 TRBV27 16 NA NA TGTGCCAGCAGTTTTTCTAGGAGTATAAGCTCCTACGAGCAGTACTTC CASSFSRSISSYEQYF
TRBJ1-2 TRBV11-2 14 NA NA TGTGCCAGCAGCTTTGGGGTAGCACTCTATGGCTACACCTTC CASSFGVALYGYTF
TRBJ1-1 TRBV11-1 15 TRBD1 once TGTGCCAGCAGCTTAATGGGACAGATGAACACTGAAGCTTTCTTT CASSLMGQMNTEAFF
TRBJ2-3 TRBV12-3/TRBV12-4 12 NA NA TGTGCCAGCAGTTTCAGCACAGATACGCAGTATTTT CASSFSTDTQYF
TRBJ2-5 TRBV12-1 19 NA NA TGTGCCAGCAGCTCTAGACATGCCCGTAGTAGGACCTTGCAAGAGACCCAGTACTTC CASSSRHARSRTLQETQYF
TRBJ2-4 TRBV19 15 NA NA TGTGCCAGTAGTACTAACCGGGACAAACAAAACATTCAGTACTTC CASSTNRDKQNIQYF
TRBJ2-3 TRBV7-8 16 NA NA TGTGCCAGCAGCTCACCCTGGGGAGTTAGCACAGATACGCAGTATTTT CASSSPWGVSTDTQYF
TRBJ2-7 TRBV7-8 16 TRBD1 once TGTGCCAGCAGCTTAGCAGTCAGGACAGGGTACTACGAGCAGTACTTC CASSLAVRTGYYEQYF